Presented here are 5 T cell receptor beta chains from one specimen sequenced in a study of blood T cells in healthy people across ages (dated by TCRdb to about 2015). Receptors were amplified or captured by 5' RACE. The sequencer listed for this sample is Illumina HiSeq 2500. The second PCR ran for about 7 to 11 cycles and used a J-beta primer mix along with a sample-barcoded 5' primer. TCRdb took the public reads, trimmed them with fastp at Q25, ran MiXCR for clone calling and kept in-frame beta chains. Rows matching on CDR3 protein sequence are summarized as one entry with the most common DNA and genes. The sample contains roughly 1.5 million distinct CDR3 sequences, roughly 43% of them found a single time. The ten largest clones add up to over 3.5% of the sample. Sample: blood. These receptor sequences come from a woman younger than 30 in good health.

The chain couples TRBV29-1 to TRBJ1-5; perhaps TRBD1 as D (6 bases). The germline V and J ends were trimmed by 6 bases and 7 bases, with 16 bases remaining between them. CDR1 and CDR2 from the germline V gene are SQVTM and ANQGSEA. This CDR3 contains 13 residues. The CDR3 spells CSVGDTGSQPQHF. CDR3 bases: TGCAGCGTCGGAGATACAGGGTCACAGCCCCAGCATTTT.

The sample holds a few counts of this clonotype. This chain connects TRBV7-8 to TRBJ2-1; no firm D call. This CDR3 has 12 amino acids. V was clipped by 3 bases and J by 12 bases, with 12 bases between them. Germline CDR1 SGHVS, CDR2 FQNEAQ. The CDR3 coding sequence is TGTGCCAGCAGCTTGAGTGGCATAGGGCAGTTCTTC. It specifies CASSLSGIGQFF.

This clonotype was seen a handful of times. The chain carries TRBV21-1 and TRBJ2-7; TRBD1, the D gene given by the table, was not confirmed from the DNA. TRBV21-1 counts as a pseudogene. This CDR3 spans 15 amino acids. The CDR3 DNA reads TGTGCCAGCAGCAAAGTTCAGGGGGTGACCTACGAGCAGTACTTC. Translation: CASSKVQGVTYEQYF.

This clonotype has a handful of counts. The genes are TRBV20-1 and TRBJ1-2; D unresolved. The germline V gene encodes CDR1 DFQATT and CDR2 SNEGSKA (reference sequence). V gave up 6 bases and J gave up 7 bases, with 9 bases separating them. The CDR3 has 10 residues. CDR3 sequence reads: CSATPSGYTF. CDR3 coding DNA: TGCAGTGCAACGCCATCTGGCTACACCTTC.

CDR3 residues: CASSLPLAGGVETQYF. For the CDR3, the DNA is TGTGCCAGCAGTTTACCCCTAGCGGGAGGGGTCGAGACCCAGTACTTC. The V gene is TRBV28, the J gene TRBJ2-7, with 12 bases that match TRBD2. Judging by the DNA end, TRBJ2-5 fits better; the J call may be wrong. The germline CDR1 and CDR2 sequences are MDHEN and SYDVKM. This CDR3 comprises 16 residues.